A selection of T cell receptor beta chains follows, all from one sample in a study of shared clonotypes between healthy human individuals. The method was immunoSEQ multiplex PCR; TCRdb's version includes in-frame clones alone and lacks a portion of them. Among approximately 720,000 clones listed, approximately 75% were seen once. Sequenced sample: memory CD4+ T cells sorted from blood. The receptors stem from a woman aged 25-40 years in good health. Each CDR3 is given with its conserved first and last residue. D genes are given only for firm matches. The listing skips clone size in some rows; elsewhere it reads once, few, many or a size class.

j_gene	abundance	d_gene	v_gene	CDR3nt	CDR3aa
TRBJ2-6	once	.	TRBV2	TGTGCCAGGCAAGGGACGGCGGCTTTGGGCTCTGGGGCCAACGTCCTGACTTTC	CARQGTAALGSGANVLTF
TRBJ1-1	few	.	TRBV2	TGTGCCAGCAGTGTAGGGGACATGAACACTGAAGCTTTCTTT	CASSVGDMNTEAFF
TRBJ2-4	.	TRBD2	TRBV7-8	TGTGCCAGCAGCCGGGGGCAGGAGGGGACTAGCGTGGGGTGGGCCAAAAACATTCAGTACTTC	CASSRGQEGTSVGWAKNIQYF
TRBJ2-1	.	TRBD1	TRBV29-1	TGCAGCGTTGACGGCTCCGGGACAGGGACAGACGATGAGCAGTTCTTC	CSVDGSGTGTDDEQFF
TRBJ2-3	.	.	TRBV29-1	TGCAGCGTTGACAAGGGGACAGATACGCAGTATTTT	CSVDKGTDTQYF
TRBJ2-4	.	TRBD1	TRBV28	TGTGCCAGCAGTCGACAGGGGGCGAACATTCAGTACTTC	CASSRQGANIQYF
TRBJ2-3	.	.	TRBV7-2	TGTGCCAGCAGCACGCGACAGGTTGCAGATACGCAGTATTTT	CASSTRQVADTQYF
TRBJ2-7	.	.	TRBV7-3	TGTGCCAGCAGCTTAACCGCAGGGCCCTACGAGCAGTACTTC	CASSLTAGPYEQYF
TRBJ1-2	.	TRBD1	TRBV9	TGTGCCAGCAGCGTCTTACAGGGGTCTACTGGCTACACCTTC	CASSVLQGSTGYTF
TRBJ2-7	.	TRBD2	TRBV6-1	TGTGCCACCGGACTAGCGGGAGTTAACGAGCAGTACTTC	CATGLAGVNEQYF
TRBJ2-6	.	.	TRBV19	TGTGCCAGTAGTATCCAGGGCTCTGGGGCCAACGTCCTGACTTTC	CASSIQGSGANVLTF
TRBJ2-5	.	TRBD2	TRBV29-1	TGCAGCGTTGGTCTAGCGGGAGTGGGGCAAGAGACCCAGTACTTC	CSVGLAGVGQETQYF
TRBJ2-1	.	TRBD1	TRBV15	TGTGCCACCAGCAGAGATGAGGGGGCTCGTGACAATGAGCAGTTCTTC	CATSRDEGARDNEQFF
TRBJ2-1	.	TRBD2	TRBV18	TGTGCCAGCTCACCACTGACTAGCGGGATATCCAATGAGCAGTTCTTC	CASSPLTSGISNEQFF
TRBJ2-1	.	.	TRBV7-2	TGTGCCAGCAGCTCTAGAACCCCGCGGGACCCGGTGGATAATGAGCAGTTCTTC	CASSSRTPRDPVDNEQFF
TRBJ2-5	.	TRBD2	TRBV2	TGTGCCAGCAGTGATATTCGGACTAGCTTAGGAGAGACCCAGTACTTC	CASSDIRTSLGETQYF
TRBJ2-7	.	.	TRBV5-1	TGCGCCAGCACCCCGGGGCAGGCCGGGGAGCAGTACTTC	CASTPGQAGEQYF
TRBJ1-2	.	.	TRBV6-5	TGTGCCAGCACTAGAGGGCGACAGTCCTATGGCTACACCTTC	CASTRGRQSYGYTF
TRBJ1-1	once	.	TRBV18	TGTGCCAGCTCCCCAACCGCGGACAGTGCTAACACTGAAGCTTTCTTT	CASSPTADSANTEAFF
TRBJ2-5	.	TRBD2	TRBV5-6	TGTGCCAGCAGCTTTTATTCTAGCGGGAGTCACCAGACCCAGTACTTC	CASSFYSSGSHQTQYF
TRBJ2-7	once	TRBD2	TRBV18	TGTGCCAGCTCACCATCTAGCGGGAGTTCCTACGAGCAGTACTTC	CASSPSSGSSYEQYF
TRBJ2-1	.	.	TRBV10-1	TGCGCCAGCAGTTCGGATGAGCAGTTCTTC	CASSSDEQFF
TRBJ1-5	.	TRBD1	TRBV6-6	TGTGCCAGCACCCCAGACAGGGGGCGGCAGCCCCAGCATTTT	CASTPDRGRQPQHF
TRBJ1-4	once	.	TRBV5-1	TGCGCCAGCAGCCTGACAGCGACTAATGAAAAACTGTTTTTT	CASSLTATNEKLFF
TRBJ1-1	once	TRBD1	TRBV5-5	TGTGCCAGCAGCAAAATAGACAGGGTGAACACTGAAGCTTTCTTT	CASSKIDRVNTEAFF
TRBJ2-3	.	TRBD2	TRBV4-2	TGTGCCAGCAGCCAGAATCTTCAAGGAGCGGGAGATGAAGGAAAATGGACAGATACGCAGTATTTT	CASSQNLQGAGDEGKWTDTQYF
TRBJ1-5	few	.	TRBV7-9	TGTGCCAGCAGCTTGGGGGGGGGCAATCAGCCCCAGCATTTT	CASSLGGGNQPQHF
TRBJ1-1	.	TRBD1	TRBV27	TGTGCCAGCAGTTCGAGGACAGGGGGCTACGCTGAAGCTTTCTTT	CASSSRTGGYAEAFF
TRBJ1-1	.	TRBD1	TRBV10-1	TGCGCCAGCAAAACCGGGACAGGGGAAGCTTTCTTT	CASKTGTGEAFF
TRBJ2-7	few	TRBD2	TRBV5-6	TGTGCCAGCAGCTCGTCGTATCTAGCGGAGCCCTACGAGCAGTACTTC	CASSSSYLAEPYEQYF
TRBJ2-1	.	TRBD1	TRBV7-9	TGTGCCAGCACTCTCTGGGACAGGGTCCATGAGCAGTTCTTC	CASTLWDRVHEQFF
TRBJ2-3	few	.	TRBV9	TGTGCCAGCAGCACACGTGGTGGAGGCGAGGCAGATACGCAGTATTTT	CASSTRGGGEADTQYF
TRBJ1-2	few	TRBD1	TRBV28	TGTGCCAGTAACCCAGGGGGCAGCTACTATGGCTACACCTTC	CASNPGGSYYGYTF
TRBJ1-1	many	TRBD1	TRBV19	TGTGCCAGTAGTGCGGGGACAGGGCGGGCTTTCTTT	CASSAGTGRAFF
TRBJ2-1	.	.	TRBV2	TGTGCCAGCAGTGAATCGGGGATGCATGAGCAGTTCTTC	CASSESGMHEQFF
TRBJ2-6	.	TRBD1	TRBV15	TGTGCCACCAGTCAGCTCGACAGGGGTCTCTCTGGGGCCAACGTCCTGACTTTC	CATSQLDRGLSGANVLTF
TRBJ1-1	many	.	TRBV10-3	TGTGCCATCAGTGAGTCAAAAGGGCGGTCGGAGTCTTTCTTT	CAISESKGRSESFF
TRBJ1-1	.	.	TRBV6-1	TGTGCCAGCGGAGGACAGATGAACACTGAAGCTTTCTTT	CASGGQMNTEAFF
TRBJ2-7	.	.	TRBV5-1	TGCGCCAGCAGCCCAGGTTTTGGGATTGGTGAGCAGTACTTC	CASSPGFGIGEQYF
TRBJ1-5	.	TRBD1	TRBV7-3	TGTGCCAGCAGCCAGGGACAGAATCAGCCCCAGCATTTT	CASSQGQNQPQHF
TRBJ1-1	.	.	TRBV28	TGTGCCAGCAGCCGGCCCTTAGTAATTTACGAAGCTTTCTTT	CASSRPLVIYEAFF
TRBJ1-5	.	TRBD1	TRBV23-1	TGCGCCAGGGGGGACAGGGGTGGCAATCAGCCCCAGCATTTT	CARGDRGGNQPQHF
TRBJ2-1	.	.	TRBV15	TGTGCCACCAGCAGAGAACTAGTCCACAATGAGCAGTTCTTC	CATSRELVHNEQFF
TRBJ2-1	.	.	TRBV28	TGTGCCAGCAGTTTAATGGGGAGCTCCTACAATGAGCAGTTCTTC	CASSLMGSSYNEQFF
TRBJ2-7	many	.	TRBV18	TGTGCCAGCTCACCAGGGAACAGGGACTCCTACGAGCAGTACTTC	CASSPGNRDSYEQYF